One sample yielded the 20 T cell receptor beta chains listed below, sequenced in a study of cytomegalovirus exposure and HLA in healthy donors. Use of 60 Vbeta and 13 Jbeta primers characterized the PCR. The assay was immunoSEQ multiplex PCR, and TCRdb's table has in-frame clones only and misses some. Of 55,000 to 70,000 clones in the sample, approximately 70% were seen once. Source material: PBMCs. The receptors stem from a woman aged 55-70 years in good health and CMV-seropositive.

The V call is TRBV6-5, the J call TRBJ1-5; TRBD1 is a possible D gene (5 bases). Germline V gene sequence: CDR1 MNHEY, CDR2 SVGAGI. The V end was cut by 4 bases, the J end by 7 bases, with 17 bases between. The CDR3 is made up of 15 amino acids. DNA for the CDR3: TGTGCCAGCAGTTTCGCGGGGCCAGGGAACCAGCCCCAGCATTTT. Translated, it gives CASSFAGPGNQPQHF.

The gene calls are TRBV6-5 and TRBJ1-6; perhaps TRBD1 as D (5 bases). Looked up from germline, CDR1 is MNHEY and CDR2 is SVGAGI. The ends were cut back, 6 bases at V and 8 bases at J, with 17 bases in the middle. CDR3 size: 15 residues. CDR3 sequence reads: CASRALDGTYSPLHF. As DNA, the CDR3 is TGTGCCAGCAGGGCCCTGGACGGGACTTATTCACCCCTCCACTTT.

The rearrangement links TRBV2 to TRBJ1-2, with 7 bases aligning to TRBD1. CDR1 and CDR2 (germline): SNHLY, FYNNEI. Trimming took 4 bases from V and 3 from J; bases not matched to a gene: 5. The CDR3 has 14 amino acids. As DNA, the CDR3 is TGTGCCAGCAGTGTTGACAGGGCGGACTATGGCTACACCTTC. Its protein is CASSVDRADYGYTF.

The CDR3 is CASSYSGGSPYEQYF. The CDR3 nucleotides are TGTGCCAGCAGTTACTCAGGGGGTTCGCCCTACGAGCAGTACTTC. This chain uses TRBV6-5 with TRBJ2-7, with D possibly being TRBD1 (6 bases). The CDR3 runs to 15 residues. Germline CDR1 and CDR2: MNHEY and SVGAGI. Trimming shortened V by 0 bases and J by 2 bases, and 11 bases separated the two germline ends.

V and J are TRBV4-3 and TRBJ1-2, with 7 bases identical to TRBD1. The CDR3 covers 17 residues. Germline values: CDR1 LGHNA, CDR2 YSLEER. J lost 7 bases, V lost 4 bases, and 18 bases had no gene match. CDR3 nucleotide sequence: TGCGCCAGCAGCCTCGAACCTACAGGGGATTTAGGGTTTGGCTACACCTTC. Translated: CASSLEPTGDLGFGYTF.

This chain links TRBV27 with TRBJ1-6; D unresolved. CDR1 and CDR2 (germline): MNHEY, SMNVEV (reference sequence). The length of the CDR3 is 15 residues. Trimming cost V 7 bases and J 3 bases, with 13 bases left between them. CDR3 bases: TGTGCCAGCAAGGACTCGCGGGGCTATAATTCACCCCTCCACTTT. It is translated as CASKDSRGYNSPLHF.

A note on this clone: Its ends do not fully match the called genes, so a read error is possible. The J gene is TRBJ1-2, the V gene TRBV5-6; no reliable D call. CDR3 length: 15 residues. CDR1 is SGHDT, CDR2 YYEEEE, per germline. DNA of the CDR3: TGTTCCAGCAGCGAAAATTCTCCGGGGTACTATGGCTACACCTTC. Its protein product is CSSSENSPGYYGYTF.

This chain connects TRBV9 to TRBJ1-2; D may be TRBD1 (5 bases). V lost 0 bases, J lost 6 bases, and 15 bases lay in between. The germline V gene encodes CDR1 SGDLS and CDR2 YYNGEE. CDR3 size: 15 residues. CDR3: CASSVGGGAGDGYTF. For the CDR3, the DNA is TGTGCCAGCAGCGTAGGCGGGGGAGCAGGAGATGGCTACACCTTC.

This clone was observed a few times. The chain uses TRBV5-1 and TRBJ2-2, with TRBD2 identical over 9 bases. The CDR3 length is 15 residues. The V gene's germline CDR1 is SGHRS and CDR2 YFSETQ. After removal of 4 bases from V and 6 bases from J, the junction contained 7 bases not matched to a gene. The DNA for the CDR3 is TGCGCCAGCAGCCCTCTAGCGGGGTCGGCCGGGGAGCTGTTTTTT. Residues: CASSPLAGSAGELFF. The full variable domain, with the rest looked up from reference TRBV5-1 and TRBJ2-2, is KAGVTQTPRYLIKTRGQQVTLSCSPISGHRSVSWYQQTPGQGLQFLFEYFSETQRNKGNFPGRFSGRQFSNSRSEMNVSTLELGDSALYLCASSPLAGSAGELFFGEGSRLTVL.

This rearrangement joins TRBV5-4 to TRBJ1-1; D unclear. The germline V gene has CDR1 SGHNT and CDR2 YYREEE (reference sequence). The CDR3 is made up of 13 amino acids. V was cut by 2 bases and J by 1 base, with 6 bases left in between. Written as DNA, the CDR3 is TGTGCCAGCAGCTTACGGGGGAACACTGAAGCTTTCTTT. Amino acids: CASSLRGNTEAFF.

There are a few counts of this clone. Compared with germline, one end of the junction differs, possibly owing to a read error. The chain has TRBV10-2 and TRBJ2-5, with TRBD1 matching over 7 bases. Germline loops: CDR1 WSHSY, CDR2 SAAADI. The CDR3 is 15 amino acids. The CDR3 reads CASSPWDSRQETQYF. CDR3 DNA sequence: TGTGCCAGCAGTCCCTGGGACAGCAGGCAAGAGACCCAGTACTTC.

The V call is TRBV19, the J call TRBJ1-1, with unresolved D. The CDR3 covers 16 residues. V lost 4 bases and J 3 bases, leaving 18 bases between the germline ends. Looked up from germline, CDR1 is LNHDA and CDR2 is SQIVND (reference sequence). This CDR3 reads CASSTHVGAGDTEAFF. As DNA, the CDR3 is TGTGCCAGTAGTACGCATGTTGGTGCCGGGGACACTGAAGCTTTCTTT.

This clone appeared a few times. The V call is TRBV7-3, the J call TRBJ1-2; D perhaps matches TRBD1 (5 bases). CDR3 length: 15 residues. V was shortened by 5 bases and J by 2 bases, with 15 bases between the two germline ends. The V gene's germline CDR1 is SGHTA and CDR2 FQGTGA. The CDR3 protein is CASSQGAAPNYGYTF. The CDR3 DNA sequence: TGTGCCAGCAGCCAAGGGGCAGCCCCAAACTATGGCTACACCTTC.

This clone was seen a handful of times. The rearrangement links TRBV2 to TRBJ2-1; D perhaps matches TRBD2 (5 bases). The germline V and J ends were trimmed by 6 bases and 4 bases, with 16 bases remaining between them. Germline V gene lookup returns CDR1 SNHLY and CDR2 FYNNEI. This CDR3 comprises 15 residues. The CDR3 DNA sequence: TGTGCCAGCAGATCTTCGGGGAGAAGTTACAATGAGCAGTTCTTC. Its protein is CASRSSGRSYNEQFF.

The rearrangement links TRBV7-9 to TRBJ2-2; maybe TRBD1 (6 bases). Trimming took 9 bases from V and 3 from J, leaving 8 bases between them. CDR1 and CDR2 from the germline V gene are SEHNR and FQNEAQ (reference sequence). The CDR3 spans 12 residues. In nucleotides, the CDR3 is TGTGCCAGACAGGGTTACACCGGGGAGCTGTTTTTT. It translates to CARQGYTGELFF. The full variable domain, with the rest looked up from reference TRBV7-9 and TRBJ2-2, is DTGVSQNPRHKITKRGQNVTFRCDPISEHNRLYWYRQTLGQGPEFLTYFQNEAQLEKSRLLSDRFSAERPKGSFSTLEIQRTEQGDSAMYLCARQGYTGELFFGEGSRLTVL.

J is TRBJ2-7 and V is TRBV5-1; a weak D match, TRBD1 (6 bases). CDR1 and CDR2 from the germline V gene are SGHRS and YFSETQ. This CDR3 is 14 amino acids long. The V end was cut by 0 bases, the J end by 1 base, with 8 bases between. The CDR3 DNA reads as TGCGCCAGCAGCTTGGAGGGGGAATCCTACGAGCAGTACTTC. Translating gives CASSLEGESYEQYF.

The CDR3 region is CASTGGTGAHEQYF. CDR3 nucleotides: TGTGCCAGTACGGGCGGGACAGGGGCACACGAGCAGTACTTC. The chain is built from TRBV6-5 and TRBJ2-7; TRBD1 agrees at 10 bases. Germline V gives CDR1 MNHEY, CDR2 SVGAGI. J lost 5 bases, V lost 9 bases, and 10 bases had no gene match. The CDR3 contains 14 residues.

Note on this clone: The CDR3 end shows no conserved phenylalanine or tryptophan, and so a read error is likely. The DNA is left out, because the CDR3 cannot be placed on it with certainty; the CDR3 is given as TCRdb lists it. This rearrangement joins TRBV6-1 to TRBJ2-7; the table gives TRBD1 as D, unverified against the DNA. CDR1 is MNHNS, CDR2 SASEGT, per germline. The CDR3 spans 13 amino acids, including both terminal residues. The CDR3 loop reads CASSGKTGLYFRT.

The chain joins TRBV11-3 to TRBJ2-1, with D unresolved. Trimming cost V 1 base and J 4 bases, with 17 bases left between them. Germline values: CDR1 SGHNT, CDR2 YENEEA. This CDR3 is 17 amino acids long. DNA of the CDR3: TGTGCCAGCAGCTTAGGAGGTAGAGACTCAGCATACAATGAGCAGTTCTTC. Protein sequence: CASSLGGRDSAYNEQFF.

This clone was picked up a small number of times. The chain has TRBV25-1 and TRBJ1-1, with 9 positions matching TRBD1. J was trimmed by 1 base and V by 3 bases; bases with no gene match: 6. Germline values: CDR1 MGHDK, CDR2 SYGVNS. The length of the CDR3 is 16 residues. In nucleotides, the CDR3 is TGTGCCAGCAGTGATAGGGTGGGACAGGGGAACACTGAAGCTTTCTTT. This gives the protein CASSDRVGQGNTEAFF. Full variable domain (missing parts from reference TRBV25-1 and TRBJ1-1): EADIYQTPRYLVIGTGKKITLECSQTMGHDKMYWYQQDPGMELHLIHYSYGVNSTEKGDLSSESTVSRIRTEHFPLTLESARPSHTSQYLCASSDRVGQGNTEAFFGQGTRLTVV.